These 29 T cell receptor beta chains came from one sample sequenced in a study of T cell changes during pregnancy in multiple sclerosis. Measured with immunoSEQ multiplex PCR; TCRdb has only the in-frame clones, and not every one. The repertoire holds tens of thousands of clones, around 94% seen once, with 0.95% to 1.5% in the top ten. This specimen was peripheral blood, taken in the third trimester of pregnancy. The receptors come from a female donor with multiple sclerosis, enrolled in a pregnancy study.

The rearrangement joins TRBV9 to TRBJ2-7; unclear D gene. This CDR3 has 14 residues. With 5 bases removed from V and 6 bases from J, the gap between germline ends came to 18 bases. Looked up from germline, CDR1 is SGDLS and CDR2 is YYNGEE. CDR3 nucleotide sequence: TGTGCCAGCAGGGATCTAGGCGGCGGTGGCGAGCAGTACTTC. Translated, it gives CASRDLGGGGEQYF.

The chain carries TRBV5-1 and TRBJ1-4, with D possibly being TRBD1 (5 bases). Per the germline V gene, CDR1 is SGHRS and CDR2 is YFSETQ. The CDR3 totals 14 residues. The ends were cut back, 2 bases at V and 2 bases at J, with 7 bases in the middle. The CDR3 here is CASSFDSTNEKLFF. The CDR3, as DNA: TGCGCCAGCAGCTTTGACAGCACTAATGAAAAACTGTTTTTT.

CDR3 in DNA: TGTGCCAGCAGCGCGGGGGGGTCACTAGCGCAACAGAGCACAGATACGCAGTATTTT. Its protein is CASSAGGSLAQQSTDTQYF. The gene calls are TRBV5-4 and TRBJ2-3; 9 bases match TRBD2. Trimming at V came to 4 bases and at J to 0 bases, leaving 15 bases not matched to a gene. The CDR3 length is 19 residues. Germline CDR1 is SGHNT and CDR2 is YYREEE (reference sequence). Full variable domain (missing parts from reference TRBV5-4 and TRBJ2-3): ETGVTQSPTHLIKTRGQQVTLRCSSQSGHNTVSWYQQALGQGPQFIFQYYREEENGRGNFPPRFSGLQFPNYSSELNVNALELDDSALYLCASSAGGSLAQQSTDTQYFGPGTRLTVL.

The chain employs TRBV9 and TRBJ2-1; TRBD1 might be the D (6 bases). Trimming stripped 0 bases from V and 6 bases from J, with 13 bases between. The germline gives CDR1 SGDLS, CDR2 YYNGEE. The CDR3 runs 15 residues. The CDR3 protein is CASSVVGGAGNEQFF. The CDR3 DNA is TGTGCCAGCAGCGTAGTAGGGGGAGCAGGCAATGAGCAGTTCTTC.

The J gene is TRBJ2-5, the V gene TRBV18; 13 positions agree with TRBD2. Trimming cost V 6 bases and J 1 base; bases outside gene matches: 5. Germline V gives CDR1 KGHSH, CDR2 LQKENI. The CDR3 contains 16 residues. The CDR3 sequence is CASSPGTSGIQETQYF. The CDR3 DNA reads TGTGCCAGCTCGCCCGGGACTAGCGGGATCCAAGAGACCCAGTACTTC.

V is TRBV28 and J is TRBJ1-4, with D perhaps TRBD1 (5 bases). Trimming took 6 bases from V and 7 from J, leaving 18 bases between them. This CDR3 is built from 15 residues. CDR1 is MDHEN and CDR2 is SYDVKM in the germline V gene. The CDR3, as DNA: TGTGCCAGCAGACCCAGGTGGGGCCTCGGTGAAAAACTGTTTTTT. This sequence encodes CASRPRWGLGEKLFF.

The rearrangement links TRBV4-2 to TRBJ2-2; D gene ambiguous. Germline-derived CDR1 and CDR2 are LGHNA and YNFKEQ. V was pared by 2 bases and J by 2 bases, with 12 bases between. There are 16 residues in the CDR3. CDR3 in amino acids: CASSQPDFSNTGELFF. DNA for the CDR3: TGTGCCAGCAGCCAACCTGACTTTTCTAACACCGGGGAGCTGTTTTTT.

The chain has TRBV11-2 and TRBJ2-7; 8 bases fit TRBD1. Trimming cost V 2 bases and J 4 bases; bases outside gene matches: 7. The CDR3 covers 15 residues. CDR1 is SGHAT, CDR2 FQNNGV, per germline. This chain's CDR3 is CASSLHQGAWYEQYF. The CDR3 bases are TGTGCCAGCAGCTTACATCAGGGGGCTTGGTACGAGCAGTACTTC.

This sequence joins TRBV11-2 and TRBJ2-3, with a possible D match to TRBD2 (5 bases). CDR3 length: 16 amino acids. The germline V and J ends were trimmed by 1 base and 0 bases, with 11 bases remaining between them. Germline CDR1 reads SGHAT; CDR2 reads FQNNGV. CDR3 DNA: TGTGCCAGCAGCTTAGTCGTGCGGGCTAGCACAGATACGCAGTATTTT. It codes for CASSLVVRASTDTQYF.

This clone was seen only once. CDR3 in DNA: TGCGCCAGCAGCCAAGTTCGGGGCTCCCGTCCGGGGGACTATAATGAAAAACTGTTTTTT. Protein sequence: CASSQVRGSRPGDYNEKLFF. The chain uses TRBV4-1 and TRBJ1-4, with D possibly matching TRBD1 (5 bases). The V gene lost 1 base and the J gene lost 4 bases, with 25 bases spanning the gap. This CDR3 has 20 residues. CDR1 and CDR2 (germline): MGHRA, YSYEKL.

This clone appeared a single time. This chain joins TRBV10-3 and TRBJ2-1, with 7 bases fitting TRBD2. The ends lost 3 bases at V and 3 bases at J; junction bases unmatched: 8. This CDR3 region has 16 residues. Germline-derived CDR1 and CDR2 are ENHRY and SYGVKD. The CDR3, as DNA: TGTGCCATCAGTGAAGATACTAGCGCAAGCTACAATGAGCAGTTCTTC. Translating it yields CAISEDTSASYNEQFF.

The chain has TRBV2 and TRBJ2-3; 7 bases are a match to TRBD2. The V gene's germline CDR1 is SNHLY and CDR2 FYNNEI. J gave up 4 bases and V 7 bases, and 8 bases lay outside the gene matches. The CDR3 has 14 amino acids. Here the CDR3 DNA reads TGTGCCAGCAAGAGCGGGATGGGCCCAGATACGCAGTATTTT. Its protein is CASKSGMGPDTQYF.

As DNA, the CDR3 is TGTGCCAGCAGTTACTCGACAGGGATAAATCAGCCCCAGCATTTT. Translated: CASSYSTGINQPQHF. The rearrangement uses TRBV6-5 and TRBJ1-5, with 7 nucleotides matching TRBD1. Germline-derived CDR1 and CDR2 are MNHEY and SVGAGI. CDR3 size: 15 residues. V dropped 0 bases and J dropped 4; count of bases not matched to a gene: 3.

The CDR3 spells CASTPNRDNYGYTF. Here the CDR3 DNA reads TGTGCCAGCACGCCCAACAGGGACAACTATGGCTACACCTTC. This chain joins TRBV2 and TRBJ1-2, with D possibly being TRBD1 (6 bases). Germline assignment: CDR1 SNHLY and CDR2 FYNNEI. V was clipped by 7 bases and J by 2 bases, with 14 bases between them. The CDR3 has 14 amino acids.

The chain employs TRBV4-1 and TRBJ1-6, with 12 bases fitting TRBD1. J gave up 10 bases and V 0 bases, and 4 bases lay outside the gene matches. The length of the CDR3 is 16 residues. Germline lookup yields CDR1 MGHRA and CDR2 YSYEKL. This CDR3 is CASSQDEGTGGSPLHF. The CDR3 bases are TGCGCCAGCAGCCAAGATGAGGGGACAGGGGGCTCACCCCTCCACTTT.

The chain carries TRBV5-4 and TRBJ2-3; weak D call: TRBD2 (5 bases). Germline CDR1 is SGHNT and CDR2 is YYREEE (reference sequence). This CDR3 region has 14 residues. The V end lost 5 bases, the J end lost 2 bases, and 12 bases lay between the germline ends. CDR3 in DNA: TGTGCCAGCAGTTCTCGGGGTTTCACAGATACGCAGTATTTT. It yields the protein CASSSRGFTDTQYF.

This chain connects TRBV18 to TRBJ2-3, with 12 bases identical to TRBD1. Germline CDR1 and CDR2: KGHSH and LQKENI. The CDR3 is 17 residues long. V gave up 3 bases and J gave up 5 bases; unmatched junction bases: 9. CDR3 region: CASSPRPGQGARDTQYF. CDR3 in DNA: TGTGCCAGCTCACCCCGACCGGGACAGGGGGCAAGAGATACGCAGTATTTT.

This chain links TRBV2 with TRBJ1-3; no clear D gene. Per germline, CDR1 SNHLY and CDR2 FYNNEI. Trimming cost V 5 bases and J 2 bases, with 7 bases left between them. This CDR3 spans 13 amino acids. CDR3 sequence (DNA): TGTGCCAGCAGTCGAGGTCCTGGAAACACCATATATTTT. It yields the protein CASSRGPGNTIYF. Full variable domain (rest looked up from reference TRBV2 and TRBJ1-3): EPEVTQTPSHQVTQMGQEVILRCVPISNHLYFYWYRQILGQKVEFLVSFYNNEISEKSEIFDDQFSVERPDGSNFTLKIRSTKLEDSAMYFCASSRGPGNTIYFGEGSWLTVV.

The rearrangement uses TRBV7-6 and TRBJ2-2; possible D gene TRBD2, 6 bases. The CDR3 is 20 amino acids. Germline V lookup: CDR1 SGHVS, CDR2 FNYEAQ. The V end lost 5 bases, the J end lost 4 bases, and 29 bases lay between the germline ends. CDR3 nucleotides: TGTGCCAGCAGCCCCAAGCCGGACTACCAACTGAACTCTGGCACCGGGGAGCTGTTTTTT. This sequence encodes CASSPKPDYQLNSGTGELFF.

CDR3 sequence: CASSVMALAGRAGELFF. DNA for the CDR3: TGTGCCAGCAGCGTTATGGCCCTAGCGGGAAGGGCCGGGGAGCTGTTTTTT. The rearrangement links TRBV7-6 to TRBJ2-2; 9 nucleotides align to TRBD2. Germline values: CDR1 SGHVS, CDR2 FNYEAQ. V gave up 5 bases and J gave up 6 bases; unmatched junction bases: 13. CDR3 length: 17 amino acids.

The chain carries TRBV4-2 and TRBJ2-2, with a tentative D call TRBD2 (6 bases). V gave up 3 bases and J gave up 6 bases, with 14 bases separating them. CDR1 LGHNA and CDR2 YNFKEQ come from the germline V gene. CDR3 length: 15 amino acids. CDR3 amino acids: CASSQIAEGSGELFF. In DNA form, the CDR3 reads TGTGCCAGCAGCCAGATAGCGGAAGGATCCGGGGAGCTGTTTTTT.

DNA for the CDR3: TGTGCCAGCAGTCTCGCCGGGGGATTTGGTTCAGATACGCAGTATTTT. This gives the protein CASSLAGGFGSDTQYF. The rearrangement links TRBV6-6 to TRBJ2-3, with D possibly matching TRBD2 (6 bases). The germline V gene has CDR1 MNHNY and CDR2 SVGAGI (reference sequence). There are 16 residues in the CDR3. Between the trimmed V and J ends, which lost 5 bases and 4 bases, there was a span of 19 bases.

This chain uses TRBV7-9 with TRBJ2-7; D is possibly TRBD1 (6 bases). Trimming took 5 bases from V and 4 from J, leaving 15 bases between them. Looked up from germline, CDR1 is SEHNR and CDR2 is FQNEAQ (reference sequence). The CDR3 totals 14 residues. CDR3 region: CASSLRTARYEQYF. CDR3 sequence (DNA): TGTGCCAGCAGCCTAAGGACAGCTCGGTACGAGCAGTACTTC.

The chain carries TRBV19 and TRBJ2-5, with D perhaps TRBD2 (7 bases). Germline values: CDR1 LNHDA, CDR2 SQIVND (reference sequence). V gave up 7 bases and J gave up 1 base, with 19 bases separating them. The CDR3 is 16 amino acids. DNA of the CDR3: TGTGCCAGTACCTCCAATCGGGGGGCTAGCCAAGAGACCCAGTACTTC. Translated, it gives CASTSNRGASQETQYF. The entire variable domain, with the rest obtained from reference TRBV19 and TRBJ2-5, is as follows: DGGITQSPKYLFRKEGQNVTLSCEQNLNHDAMYWYRQDPGQGLRLIYYSQIVNDFQKGDIAEGYSVSREKKESFPLTVTSAQKNPTAFYLCASTSNRGASQETQYFGPGTRLLVL.

In this sample, this clone turned up once. The chain has TRBV5-5 and TRBJ2-7; no reliable D call. This CDR3 is built from 14 residues. The V gene's germline CDR1 is SGHKS and CDR2 YYEKEE (reference sequence). V was trimmed by 0 bases and J by 3 bases, leaving 10 bases between them. The CDR3 DNA follows: TGTGCCAGCAGCTTGGCAGGAATCGACTACGAGCAGTACTTC. It is translated as CASSLAGIDYEQYF.

In its sample, this clone was seen once. The rearrangement joins TRBV5-1 to TRBJ1-5; possible D gene TRBD1, 5 bases. V lost 1 base to trimming and J lost 5 bases, with 10 bases between them. The CDR3 totals 14 residues. The V gene's germline CDR1 is SGHRS and CDR2 YFSETQ. The CDR3 DNA reads TGCGCCAGCAGCTTGAAGGGAGGGGATCAGCCCCAGCATTTT. Protein: CASSLKGGDQPQHF.

This chain uses TRBV19 with TRBJ2-7, with a tentative D call TRBD1 (7 bases). The germline gives CDR1 LNHDA, CDR2 SQIVND (reference sequence). V gave up 6 bases and J gave up 4 bases, with 13 bases separating them. This CDR3 spans 13 amino acids. The CDR3 DNA follows: TGTGCCAGTAGCCCGACAGGGAGGTACGAGCAGTACTTC. Its translation is CASSPTGRYEQYF. Supplemented by reference TRBV19 and TRBJ2-7, the full variable domain reads DGGITQSPKYLFRKEGQNVTLSCEQNLNHDAMYWYRQDPGQGLRLIYYSQIVNDFQKGDIAEGYSVSREKKESFPLTVTSAQKNPTAFYLCASSPTGRYEQYFGPGTRLTVT.

The rearrangement joins TRBV27 to TRBJ2-7; TRBD2 is a possible D gene (5 bases). CDR3 length: 12 amino acids. The germline V gene encodes CDR1 MNHEY and CDR2 SMNVEV (reference sequence). V dropped 5 bases and J dropped 6 bases, with 11 bases sitting between them. The CDR3 DNA sequence: TGTGCCAGCAGTGTAGGGAGTGGCGAGCAGTACTTC. As protein: CASSVGSGEQYF.

The chain links TRBV4-3 to TRBJ1-2; 8 bases match TRBD1. V trimming: 0 bases; J trimming: 4 bases; junction bases outside the gene matches: 10. CDR1 LGHNA and CDR2 YSLEER come from the germline V gene. The CDR3 has 17 residues. This CDR3 is CASSQEIGTGYGYGYTF. In nucleotides, the CDR3 is TGCGCCAGCAGCCAAGAAATTGGGACAGGATATGGCTATGGCTACACCTTC.